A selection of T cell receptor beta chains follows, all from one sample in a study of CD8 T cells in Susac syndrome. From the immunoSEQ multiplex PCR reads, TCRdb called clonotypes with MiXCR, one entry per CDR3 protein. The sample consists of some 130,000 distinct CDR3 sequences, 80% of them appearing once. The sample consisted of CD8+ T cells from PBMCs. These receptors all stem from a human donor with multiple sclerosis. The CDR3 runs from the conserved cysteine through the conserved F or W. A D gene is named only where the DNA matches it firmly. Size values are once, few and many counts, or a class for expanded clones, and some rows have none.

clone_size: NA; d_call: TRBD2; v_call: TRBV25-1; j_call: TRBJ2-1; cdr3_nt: TGTGCCAGCAGTGAACCGGGACTAGTATATGAGCAGTTCTTC; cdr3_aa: CASSEPGLVYEQFF
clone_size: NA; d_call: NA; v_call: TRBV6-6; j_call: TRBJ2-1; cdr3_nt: TGTGCCAGCAGTTACGGGACACGGGAGCAGTTCTTC; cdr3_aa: CASSYGTREQFF
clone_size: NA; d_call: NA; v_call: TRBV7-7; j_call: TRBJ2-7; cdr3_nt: TGTGCTAGCAGCTTAGGTACAGCGAGCTCCTACGAGCAGTACTTC; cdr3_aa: CASSLGTASSYEQYF
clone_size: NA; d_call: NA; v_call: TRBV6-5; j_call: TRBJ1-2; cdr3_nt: TGTGCCAGCAGTTACATGGAGACCCGCTATGGCTACACCTTC; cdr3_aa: CASSYMETRYGYTF
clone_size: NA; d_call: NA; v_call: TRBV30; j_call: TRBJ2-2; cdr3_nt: NA; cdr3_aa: CALGAITRAGSCFF
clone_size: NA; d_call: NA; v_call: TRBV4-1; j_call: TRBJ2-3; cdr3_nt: TGCGCCAGCAGCCAACTGAGTTATTCTTCGGACGTCACAGATACGCAGTATTTT; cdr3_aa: CASSQLSYSSDVTDTQYF
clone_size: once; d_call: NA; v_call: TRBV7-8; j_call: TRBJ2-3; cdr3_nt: TGTGCCAGCACCCACTCCTTAGGCACAGATACGCAGTATTTT; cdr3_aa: CASTHSLGTDTQYF
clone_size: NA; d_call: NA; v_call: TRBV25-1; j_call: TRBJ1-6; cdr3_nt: TGTGCCAGCGCGCAGGGAAATAATTCACCCCTCCACTTT; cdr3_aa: CASAQGNNSPLHF
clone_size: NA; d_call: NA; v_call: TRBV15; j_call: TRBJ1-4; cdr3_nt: TGTGCCACCAGTCATCAGGGCCGTAATGAAAAACTGTTTTTT; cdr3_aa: CATSHQGRNEKLFF
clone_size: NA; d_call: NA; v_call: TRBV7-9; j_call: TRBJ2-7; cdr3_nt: TGTGCCAGCAGCCCACAGGCTTACGAGCGGTACTTC; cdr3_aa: CASSPQAYERYF
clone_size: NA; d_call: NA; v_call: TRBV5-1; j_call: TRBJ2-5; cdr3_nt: TGCGCCAGCAGAGGTATCAGGGAATGGGAGACCCAGTACTTC; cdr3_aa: CASRGIREWETQYF
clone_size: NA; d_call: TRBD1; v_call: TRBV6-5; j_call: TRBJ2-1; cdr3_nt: TGTGCCAGCAGTTACGACCTTGGACAGGAGCCGTACAATGAGCAGTTCTTC; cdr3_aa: CASSYDLGQEPYNEQFF
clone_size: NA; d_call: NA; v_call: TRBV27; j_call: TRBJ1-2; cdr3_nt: TGTGCCAGCAGTTTCGGGATGGGGCTTATCTATGGCTACACCTTC; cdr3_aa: CASSFGMGLIYGYTF
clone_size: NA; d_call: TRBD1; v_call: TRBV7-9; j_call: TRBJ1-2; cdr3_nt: TGTGCCAGCAGCCCGACAGGGTATGGCTACACCTTC; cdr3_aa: CASSPTGYGYTF
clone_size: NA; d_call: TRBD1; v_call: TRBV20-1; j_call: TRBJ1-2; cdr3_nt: TGCAGTGCTAGATCGGGACAGTTATTACTCTATGGCTACACCTTC; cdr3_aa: CSARSGQLLLYGYTF
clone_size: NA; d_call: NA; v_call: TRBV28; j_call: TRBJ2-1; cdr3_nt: TGTGCCAGCAGTTTTACGGGCAGTTTCAATGAGCAGTTCTTC; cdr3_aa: CASSFTGSFNEQFF
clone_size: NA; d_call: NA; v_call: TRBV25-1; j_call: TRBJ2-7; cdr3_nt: TGTGCCAGCAGTGGTATAACCTACGAGCAGTACTTC; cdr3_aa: CASSGITYEQYF
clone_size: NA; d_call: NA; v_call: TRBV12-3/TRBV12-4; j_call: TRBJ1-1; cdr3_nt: TGTGCCAGCAGTTTAATGGACCCCCTAACTGCTGAGGCTTTCTTT; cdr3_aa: CASSLMDPLTAEAFF
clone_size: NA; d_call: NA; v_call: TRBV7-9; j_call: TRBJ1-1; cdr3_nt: TGTGCCAGCAGCTTAGACACAGGCTATGACACTGAAGCTTTCTTT; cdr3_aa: CASSLDTGYDTEAFF
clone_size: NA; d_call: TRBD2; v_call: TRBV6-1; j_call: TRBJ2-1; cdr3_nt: TGTGCCAGCAGTGAATTCAGACTAGCGGGAAGCAATGAGCAGTTCTTC; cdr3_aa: CASSEFRLAGSNEQFF
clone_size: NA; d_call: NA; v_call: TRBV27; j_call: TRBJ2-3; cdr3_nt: TGTGCCAGCAGTCCCAGCGGTCCCCCGAGGGATACGCAGTATTTT; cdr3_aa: CASSPSGPPRDTQYF
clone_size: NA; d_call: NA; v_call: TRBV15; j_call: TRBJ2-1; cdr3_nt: TGTGCCACCAGCCCCTATAGTATCCCAGGGGTATCCTACAATGAGCAGTTCTTC; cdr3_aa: CATSPYSIPGVSYNEQFF
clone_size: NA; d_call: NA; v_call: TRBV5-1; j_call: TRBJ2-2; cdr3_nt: TGCGCCAGCAGTTACAGGGTTTACACCGGGGAGCTGTTTTTT; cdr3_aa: CASSYRVYTGELFF
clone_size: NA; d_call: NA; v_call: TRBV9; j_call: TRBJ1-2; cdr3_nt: TGTGCCAGCAGCATGACATGGGAGTACAACTATGGCTACACCTTC; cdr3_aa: CASSMTWEYNYGYTF
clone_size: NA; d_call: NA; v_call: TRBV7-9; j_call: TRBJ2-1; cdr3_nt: TGTGCCAGCAGCCCTCCCACCCTGGGGTACAATGAGCAGTTCTTC; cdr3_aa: CASSPPTLGYNEQFF
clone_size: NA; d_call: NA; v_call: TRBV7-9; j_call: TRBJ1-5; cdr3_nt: TGTGCCAGCAGCTTAATGGGACGCAATCAGCCCCAGCATTTT; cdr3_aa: CASSLMGRNQPQHF
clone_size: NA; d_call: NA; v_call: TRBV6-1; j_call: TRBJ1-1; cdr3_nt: TGTGCCAGCCGACTGGTGGCCGCTGAAGCTTTCTTT; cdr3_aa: CASRLVAAEAFF